This TCR beta chain was profiled in a study of T cell responses to AZD1222 COVID-19 vaccine. Study outcomes and limitations: Seropositive at baseline were only six AZD1222 recipients. Across spike, vaccine-associated CD4 TCRs were found, dominant at 160-218 and 743-854. The reported proportion of spike-specific TCRs targeting unmutated variant regions was nearly half. Spike-specific TCR repertoires showed rising breadth and depth after two AZD1222 doses.

About this clone: The antigen is not known.

TCRdb's copy holds only in-frame clones and misses some; the assay was immunoSEQ multiplex PCR. Here the sample spans about 64,000 clones, under 95% being singletons. The ends were cut back, 6 bases at V and 4 bases at J, with 10 bases in the middle. CDR3 length: 14 amino acids. The germline V gene has CDR1 MNHEY and CDR2 SVGAGI. The sequence came from an adult who received the MenACWY meningococcal vaccine as a control. This rearrangement joins TRBV6-5 to TRBJ1-6; the D gene is possibly TRBD1 (5 bases). This specimen was peripheral blood, taken 28 days after the second dose of the MenACWY control vaccine. This CDR3 reads CASSSTEYNSPLHF. CDR3 in DNA: TGTGCCAGCAGCTCGACAGAGTATAATTCACCCCTCCACTTT.